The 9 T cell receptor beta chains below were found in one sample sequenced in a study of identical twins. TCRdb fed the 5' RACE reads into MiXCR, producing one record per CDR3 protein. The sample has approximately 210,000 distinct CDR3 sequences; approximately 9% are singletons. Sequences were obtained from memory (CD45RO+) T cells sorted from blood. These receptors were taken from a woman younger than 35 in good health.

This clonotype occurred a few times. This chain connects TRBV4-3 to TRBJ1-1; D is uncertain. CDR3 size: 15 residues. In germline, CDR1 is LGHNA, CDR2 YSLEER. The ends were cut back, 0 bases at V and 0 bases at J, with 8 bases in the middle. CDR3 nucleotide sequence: TGCGCCAGCAGCCAAGAGGGCAGAATGAACACTGAAGCTTTCTTT. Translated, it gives CASSQEGRMNTEAFF.

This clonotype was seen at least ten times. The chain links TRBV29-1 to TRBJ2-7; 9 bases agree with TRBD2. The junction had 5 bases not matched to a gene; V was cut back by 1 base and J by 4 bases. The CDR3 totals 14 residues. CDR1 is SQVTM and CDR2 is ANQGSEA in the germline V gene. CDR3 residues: CSVEGGGDLYEQYF. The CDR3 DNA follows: TGCAGCGTTGAAGGCGGGGGGGACCTATACGAGCAGTACTTC.

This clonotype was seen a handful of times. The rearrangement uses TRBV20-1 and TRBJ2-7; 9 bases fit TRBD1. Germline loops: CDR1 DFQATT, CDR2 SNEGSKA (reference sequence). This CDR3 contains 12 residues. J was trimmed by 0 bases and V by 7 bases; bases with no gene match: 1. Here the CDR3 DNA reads TGCAGTGGACAGGGGGTCTCCTACGAGCAGTACTTC. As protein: CSGQGVSYEQYF.

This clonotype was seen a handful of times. CDR3 region: CASSSTGGKETQYF. The DNA for the CDR3 is TGTGCCAGCAGTTCGACAGGGGGAAAAGAGACCCAGTACTTC. The V and J genes are TRBV27 and TRBJ2-5; TRBD1 agrees at 9 bases. The CDR3 spans 14 residues. With V trimmed by 4 bases and J by 3 bases, 3 bases remained unmatched. CDR1 is MNHEY and CDR2 is SMNVEV in the germline V gene (reference sequence).

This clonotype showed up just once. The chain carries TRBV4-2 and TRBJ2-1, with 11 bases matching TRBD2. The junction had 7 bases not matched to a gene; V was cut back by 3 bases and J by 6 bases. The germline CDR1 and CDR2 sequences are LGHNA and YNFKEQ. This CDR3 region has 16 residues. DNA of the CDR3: TGTGCCAGCAGCCAGGATCTAGCGGGGGGAACCAATGAGCAGTTCTTC. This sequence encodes CASSQDLAGGTNEQFF.

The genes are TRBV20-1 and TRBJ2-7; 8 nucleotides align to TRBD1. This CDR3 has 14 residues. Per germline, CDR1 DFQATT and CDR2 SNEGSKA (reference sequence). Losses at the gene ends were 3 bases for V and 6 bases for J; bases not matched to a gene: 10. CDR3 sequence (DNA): TGCAGTGCTAGCTCGCCAGGGGGCAGGGGCGAGCAGTACTTC. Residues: CSASSPGGRGEQYF.

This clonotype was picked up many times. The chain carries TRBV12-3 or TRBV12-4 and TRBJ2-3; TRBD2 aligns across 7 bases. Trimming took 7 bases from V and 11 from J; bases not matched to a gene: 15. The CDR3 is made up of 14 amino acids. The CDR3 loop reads CASTLPGAGRGQYF. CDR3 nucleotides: TGTGCCAGCACCCTCCCGGGAGCGGGGCGAGGGCAGTATTTT.

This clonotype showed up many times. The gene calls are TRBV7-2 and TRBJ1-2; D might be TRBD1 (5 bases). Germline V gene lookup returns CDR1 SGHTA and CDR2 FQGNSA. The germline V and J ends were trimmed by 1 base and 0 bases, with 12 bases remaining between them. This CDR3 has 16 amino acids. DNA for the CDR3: TGTGCCAGCAGCTTAGAAAGGGGTATTGCTAACTATGGCTACACCTTC. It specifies CASSLERGIANYGYTF.

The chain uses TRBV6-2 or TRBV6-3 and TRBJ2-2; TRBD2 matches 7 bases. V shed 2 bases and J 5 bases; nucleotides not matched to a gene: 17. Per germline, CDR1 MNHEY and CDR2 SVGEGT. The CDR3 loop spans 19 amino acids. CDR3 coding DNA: TGTGCCAGCAGTTACCCAACTCAAACCGGGACTATTTCAACCGGGGAGCTGTTTTTT. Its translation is CASSYPTQTGTISTGELFF.